The 5 T cell receptor beta chains below all came from one sample that was sequenced in a study of blood T cell repertoires in COVID-19. Sequencing used immunoSEQ multiplex PCR; TCRdb keeps in-frame clones, though not all of them. This sample carries 100,000 to 150,000 clones, approximately 81% of them seen once, and the ten largest clones take around 6.2%. The sequencing sample was made of peripheral blood. These receptors came from an older man with COVID-19, enrolled during active disease.

This clone was counted only a few times. The chain has TRBV28 and TRBJ2-7, with D perhaps TRBD1 (5 bases). V dropped 3 bases and J dropped 2 bases, with 11 bases sitting between them. The CDR3 totals 14 residues. Germline V gene sequence: CDR1 MDHEN, CDR2 SYDVKM. The CDR3 region has the DNA TGTGCCAGCAGTTTGGATATCAGGGCCTACGAGCAGTACTTC. Translation: CASSLDIRAYEQYF. Full variable domain (remainder filled in from reference TRBV28 and TRBJ2-7): DVKVTQSSRYLVKRTGEKVFLECVQDMDHENMFWYRQDPGLGLRLIYFSYDVKMKEKGDIPEGYSVSREKKERFSLILESASTNQTSMYLCASSLDIRAYEQYFGPGTRLTVT.

The V and J genes are TRBV27 and TRBJ1-2; no definite D call. The germline V and J ends were trimmed by 6 bases and 0 bases, with 14 bases remaining between them. The CDR3 is made up of 15 amino acids. Germline V gives CDR1 MNHEY, CDR2 SMNVEV (reference sequence). CDR3 residues: CASRPTLIANYGYTF. Here the CDR3 DNA reads TGTGCCAGCAGACCGACACTTATAGCTAACTATGGCTACACCTTC.

This clone came up a few times. This chain links TRBV28 with TRBJ1-5; 8 nucleotides match TRBD1. The CDR3 consists of 14 residues. V shed 3 bases and J 6 bases; nucleotides not matched to a gene: 4. The V gene's germline CDR1 is MDHEN and CDR2 SYDVKM. The CDR3 DNA reads as TGTGCCAGCAGTTTGGCCAGGGGGCGTCAGCCCCAGCATTTT. Protein sequence: CASSLARGRQPQHF.

The gene calls are TRBV29-1 and TRBJ1-1; a possible D gene is TRBD1 (5 bases). This CDR3 comprises 11 residues. V gave up 2 bases and J gave up 8 bases, with 9 bases separating them. Germline CDR1 SQVTM, CDR2 ANQGSEA. The CDR3 DNA follows: TGCAGCGTTGAACGGACACAGGAAGCTTTCTTT. Translation gives CSVERTQEAFF.

This chain links TRBV29-1 with TRBJ2-1; 8 positions match TRBD2. CDR1 and CDR2 (germline): SQVTM, ANQGSEA. The CDR3 has 14 amino acids. J lost 5 bases, V lost 5 bases, and 8 bases had no gene match. CDR3: CSVILAVYDNEQFF. The CDR3 coding sequence is TGCAGCGTTATACTAGCGGTTTATGACAATGAGCAGTTCTTC.